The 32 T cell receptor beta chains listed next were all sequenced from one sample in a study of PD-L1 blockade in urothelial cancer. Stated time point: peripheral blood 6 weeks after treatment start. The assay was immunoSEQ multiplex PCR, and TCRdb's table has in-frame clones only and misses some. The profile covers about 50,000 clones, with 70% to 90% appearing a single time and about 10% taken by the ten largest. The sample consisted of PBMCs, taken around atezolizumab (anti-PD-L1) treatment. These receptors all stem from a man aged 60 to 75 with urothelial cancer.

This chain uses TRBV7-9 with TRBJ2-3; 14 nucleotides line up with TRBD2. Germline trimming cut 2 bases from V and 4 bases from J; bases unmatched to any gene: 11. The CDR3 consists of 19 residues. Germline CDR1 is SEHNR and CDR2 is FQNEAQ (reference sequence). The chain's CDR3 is CASSLRPTSGGARADTQYF. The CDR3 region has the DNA TGTGCCAGCAGCTTAAGGCCGACTAGCGGGGGGGCTCGCGCAGATACGCAGTATTTT.

The DNA of the CDR3 is TGTGCCAGCAGTGAAAGGACGCGGGGGCTGAAGAACACTGAAGCTTTCTTT. Its translation is CASSERTRGLKNTEAFF. The J gene is TRBJ1-1, the V gene TRBV6-1, with D maybe TRBD1 (6 bases). CDR1 is MNHNS and CDR2 is SASEGT in the germline V gene. The CDR3 length is 17 residues. The V end was cut by 2 bases, the J end by 1 base, with 17 bases between.

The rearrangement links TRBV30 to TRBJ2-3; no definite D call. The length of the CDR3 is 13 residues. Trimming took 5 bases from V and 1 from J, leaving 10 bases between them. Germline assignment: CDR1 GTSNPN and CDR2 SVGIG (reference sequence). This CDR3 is CAWGPGGTDTQYF. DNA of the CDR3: TGTGCCTGGGGTCCAGGCGGCACAGATACGCAGTATTTT.

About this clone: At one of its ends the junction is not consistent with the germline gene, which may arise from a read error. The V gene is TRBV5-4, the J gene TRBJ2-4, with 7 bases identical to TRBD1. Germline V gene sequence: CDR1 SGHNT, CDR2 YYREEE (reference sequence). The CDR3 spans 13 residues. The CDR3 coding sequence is TGTGCCAGCAGCTTAACCGGGACAGACTCATTGGGCTTC. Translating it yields CASSLTGTDSLGF. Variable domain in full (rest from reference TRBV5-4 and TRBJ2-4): ETGVTQSPTHLIKTRGQQVTLRCSSQSGHNTVSWYQQALGQGPQFIFQYYREEENGRGNFPPRFSGLQFPNYSSELNVNALELDDSALYLCASSLTGTDSLGFGAGTRLSVL.

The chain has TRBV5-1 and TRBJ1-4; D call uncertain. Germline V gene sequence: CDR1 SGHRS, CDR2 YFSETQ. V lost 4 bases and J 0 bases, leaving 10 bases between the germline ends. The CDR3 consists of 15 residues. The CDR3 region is CASSLGPSTNEKLFF. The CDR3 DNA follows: TGCGCCAGCAGCCTTGGGCCGTCAACTAATGAAAAACTGTTTTTT. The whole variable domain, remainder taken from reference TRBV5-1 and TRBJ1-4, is KAGVTQTPRYLIKTRGQQVTLSCSPISGHRSVSWYQQTPGQGLQFLFEYFSETQRNKGNFPGRFSGRQFSNSRSEMNVSTLELGDSALYLCASSLGPSTNEKLFFGSGTQLSVL.

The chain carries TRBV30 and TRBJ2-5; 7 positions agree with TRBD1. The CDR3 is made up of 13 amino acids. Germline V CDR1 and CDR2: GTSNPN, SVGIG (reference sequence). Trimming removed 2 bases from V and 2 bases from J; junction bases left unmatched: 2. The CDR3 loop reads CAWSKTGQETQYF. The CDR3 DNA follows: TGTGCCTGGAGTAAGACAGGGCAAGAGACCCAGTACTTC.

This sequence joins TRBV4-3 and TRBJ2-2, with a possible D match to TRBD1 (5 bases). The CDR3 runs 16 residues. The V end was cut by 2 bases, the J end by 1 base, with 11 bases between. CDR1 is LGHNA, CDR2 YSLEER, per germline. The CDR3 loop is CASSQLRDWNTGELFF. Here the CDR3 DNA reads TGCGCCAGCAGCCAACTCAGGGATTGGAACACCGGGGAGCTGTTTTTT.

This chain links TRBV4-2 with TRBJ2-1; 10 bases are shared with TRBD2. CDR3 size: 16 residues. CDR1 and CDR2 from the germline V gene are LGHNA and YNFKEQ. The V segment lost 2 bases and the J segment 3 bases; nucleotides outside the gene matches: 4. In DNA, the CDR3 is TGTGCCAGCAGCCAACTCGTAGCGGGGGGCTACAATGAGCAGTTCTTC. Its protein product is CASSQLVAGGYNEQFF.

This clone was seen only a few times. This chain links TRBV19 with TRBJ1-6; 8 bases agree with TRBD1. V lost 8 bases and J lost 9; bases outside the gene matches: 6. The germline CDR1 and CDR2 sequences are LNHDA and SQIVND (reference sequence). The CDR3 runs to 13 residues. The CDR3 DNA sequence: TGTGCCAGTGGGACAGGCCGGTCTTCACCCCTCCACTTT. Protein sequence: CASGTGRSSPLHF.

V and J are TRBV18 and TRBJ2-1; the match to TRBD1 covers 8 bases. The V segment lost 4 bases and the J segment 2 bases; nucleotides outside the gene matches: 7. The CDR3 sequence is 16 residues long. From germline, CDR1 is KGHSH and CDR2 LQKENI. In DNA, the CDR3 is TGTGCCAGCTCACGACGGGACAGGAGTCCCTACAATGAGCAGTTCTTC. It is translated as CASSRRDRSPYNEQFF.

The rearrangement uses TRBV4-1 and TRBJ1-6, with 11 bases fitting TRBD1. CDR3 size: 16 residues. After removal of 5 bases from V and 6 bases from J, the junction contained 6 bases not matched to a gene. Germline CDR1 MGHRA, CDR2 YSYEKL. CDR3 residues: CASSRGDRGVNSPLHF. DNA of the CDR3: TGCGCCAGCAGCAGGGGGGACAGGGGGGTTAATTCACCCCTCCACTTT.

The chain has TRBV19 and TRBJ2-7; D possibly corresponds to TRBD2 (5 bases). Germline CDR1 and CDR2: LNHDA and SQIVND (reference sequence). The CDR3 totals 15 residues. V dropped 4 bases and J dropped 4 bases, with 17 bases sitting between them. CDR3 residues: CASSRGGQIFYEQYF. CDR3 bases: TGTGCCAGTAGTAGAGGAGGCCAAATCTTTTACGAGCAGTACTTC.

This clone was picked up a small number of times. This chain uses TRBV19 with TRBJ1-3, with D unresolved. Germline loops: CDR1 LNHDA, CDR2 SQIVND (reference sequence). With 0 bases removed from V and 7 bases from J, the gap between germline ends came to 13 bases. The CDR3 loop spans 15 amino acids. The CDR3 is CASSIDGRGRNTIYF. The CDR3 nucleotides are TGTGCCAGTAGTATAGATGGCAGAGGAAGGAACACCATATATTTT.

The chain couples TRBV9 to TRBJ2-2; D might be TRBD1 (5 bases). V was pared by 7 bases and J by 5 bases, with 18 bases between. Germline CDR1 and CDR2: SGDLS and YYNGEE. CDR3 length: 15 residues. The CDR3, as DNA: TGTGCCAGCGTCCAAGGTGGGGCGCAGACCGGGGAGCTGTTTTTT. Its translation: CASVQGGAQTGELFF.

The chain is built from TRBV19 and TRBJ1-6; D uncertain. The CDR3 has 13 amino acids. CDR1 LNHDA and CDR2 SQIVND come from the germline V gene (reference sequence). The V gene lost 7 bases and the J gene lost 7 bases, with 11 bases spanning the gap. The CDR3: CASTSAGNSPLHF. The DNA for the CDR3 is TGTGCCAGTACTTCAGCGGGCAATTCACCCCTCCACTTT.

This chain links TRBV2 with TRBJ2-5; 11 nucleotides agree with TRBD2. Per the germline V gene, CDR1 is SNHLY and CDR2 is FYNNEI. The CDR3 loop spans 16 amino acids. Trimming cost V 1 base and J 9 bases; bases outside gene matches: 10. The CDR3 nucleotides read TGTGCCAGCAGTGAAGGCCCTAGCGGGGGGTTCTGGGCCCAGTACTTC. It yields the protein CASSEGPSGGFWAQYF.

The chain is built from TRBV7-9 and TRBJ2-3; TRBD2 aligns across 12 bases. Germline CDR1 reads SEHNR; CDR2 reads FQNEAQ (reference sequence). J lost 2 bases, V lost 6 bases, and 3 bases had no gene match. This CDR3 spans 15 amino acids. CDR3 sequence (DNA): TGTGCCAGCAGTCCTAGCGGGGGGGCCACAGATACGCAGTATTTT. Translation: CASSPSGGATDTQYF. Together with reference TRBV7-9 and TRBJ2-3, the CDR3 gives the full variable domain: DTGVSQNPRHKITKRGQNVTFRCDPISEHNRLYWYRQTLGQGPEFLTYFQNEAQLEKSRLLSDRFSAERPKGSFSTLEIQRTEQGDSAMYLCASSPSGGATDTQYFGPGTRLTVL.

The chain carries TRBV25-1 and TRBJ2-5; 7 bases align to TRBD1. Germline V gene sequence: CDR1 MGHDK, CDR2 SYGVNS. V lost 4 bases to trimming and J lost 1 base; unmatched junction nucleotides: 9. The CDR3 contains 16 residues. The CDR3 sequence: CASSGSGTAIQETQYF. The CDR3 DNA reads TGTGCCAGCAGTGGGTCCGGGACAGCCATCCAAGAGACCCAGTACTTC.

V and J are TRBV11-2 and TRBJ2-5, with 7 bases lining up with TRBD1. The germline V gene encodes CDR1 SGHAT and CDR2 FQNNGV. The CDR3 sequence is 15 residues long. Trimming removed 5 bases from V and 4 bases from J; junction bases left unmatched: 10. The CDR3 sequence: CASSILQGVGETQYF. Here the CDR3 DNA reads TGTGCCAGCAGCATACTCCAGGGGGTAGGAGAGACCCAGTACTTC.

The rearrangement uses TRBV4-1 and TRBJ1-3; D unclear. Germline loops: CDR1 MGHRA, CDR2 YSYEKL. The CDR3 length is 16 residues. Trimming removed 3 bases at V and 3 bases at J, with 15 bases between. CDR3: CASSQGFAVNGNTIYF. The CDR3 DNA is TGCGCCAGCAGCCAGGGTTTTGCGGTTAATGGAAACACCATATATTTT.

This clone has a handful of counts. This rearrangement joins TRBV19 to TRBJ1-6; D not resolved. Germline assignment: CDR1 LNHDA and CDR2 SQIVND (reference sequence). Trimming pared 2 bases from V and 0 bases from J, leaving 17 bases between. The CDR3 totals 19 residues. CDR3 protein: CASSIKGRGLLSYNSPLHF. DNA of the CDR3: TGTGCCAGTAGTATAAAAGGAAGAGGGTTGCTCTCCTATAATTCACCCCTCCACTTT. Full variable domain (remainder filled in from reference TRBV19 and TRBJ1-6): DGGITQSPKYLFRKEGQNVTLSCEQNLNHDAMYWYRQDPGQGLRLIYYSQIVNDFQKGDIAEGYSVSREKKESFPLTVTSAQKNPTAFYLCASSIKGRGLLSYNSPLHFGNGTRLTVT.

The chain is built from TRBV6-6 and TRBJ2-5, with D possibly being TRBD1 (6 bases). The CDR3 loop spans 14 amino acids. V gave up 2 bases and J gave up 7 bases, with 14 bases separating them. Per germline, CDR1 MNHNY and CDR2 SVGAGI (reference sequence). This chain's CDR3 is CASSYPRQEATQYF. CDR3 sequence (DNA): TGTGCCAGCAGTTACCCGCGACAGGAGGCGACCCAGTACTTC.

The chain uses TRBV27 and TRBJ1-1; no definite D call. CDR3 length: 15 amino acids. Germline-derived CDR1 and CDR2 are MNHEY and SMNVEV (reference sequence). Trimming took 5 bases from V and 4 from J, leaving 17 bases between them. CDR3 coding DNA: TGTGCCAGCAGTACAAGGGAGCGTCGGGGCACTGAAGCTTTCTTT. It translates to CASSTRERRGTEAFF.

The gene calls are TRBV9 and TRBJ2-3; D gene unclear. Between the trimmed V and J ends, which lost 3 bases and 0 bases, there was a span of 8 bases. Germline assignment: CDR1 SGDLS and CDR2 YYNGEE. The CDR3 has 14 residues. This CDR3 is CASSERPSTDTQYF. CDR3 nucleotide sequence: TGTGCCAGCAGCGAGAGGCCTAGCACAGATACGCAGTATTTT. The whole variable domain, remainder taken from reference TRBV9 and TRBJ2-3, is DSGVTQTPKHLITATGQRVTLRCSPRSGDLSVYWYQQSLDQGLQFLIQYYNGEERAKGNILERFSAQQFPDLHSELNLSSLELGDSALYFCASSERPSTDTQYFGPGTRLTVL.

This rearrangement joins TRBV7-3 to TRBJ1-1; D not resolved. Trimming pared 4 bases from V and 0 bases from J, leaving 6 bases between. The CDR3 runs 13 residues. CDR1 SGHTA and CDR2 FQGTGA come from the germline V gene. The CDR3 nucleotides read TGTGCCAGCAGCTCAAGCGTGAACACTGAAGCTTTCTTT. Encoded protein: CASSSSVNTEAFF.

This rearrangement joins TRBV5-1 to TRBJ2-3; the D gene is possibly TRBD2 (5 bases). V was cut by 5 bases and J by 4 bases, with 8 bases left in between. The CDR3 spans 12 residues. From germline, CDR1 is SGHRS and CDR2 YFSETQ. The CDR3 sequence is CASRRGSDTQYF. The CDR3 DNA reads TGCGCCAGCAGACGCGGGTCAGATACGCAGTATTTT.

The CDR3 reads CASSLPTGGRAFF. CDR3 sequence (DNA): TGTGCCAGCAGCTTACCGACAGGAGGACGCGCTTTCTTT. The chain combines TRBV7-9 with TRBJ1-1; D might be TRBD1 (6 bases). Trimming took 2 bases from V and 11 from J, leaving 15 bases between them. The germline CDR1 and CDR2 sequences are SEHNR and FQNEAQ (reference sequence). The CDR3 sequence is 13 residues long.

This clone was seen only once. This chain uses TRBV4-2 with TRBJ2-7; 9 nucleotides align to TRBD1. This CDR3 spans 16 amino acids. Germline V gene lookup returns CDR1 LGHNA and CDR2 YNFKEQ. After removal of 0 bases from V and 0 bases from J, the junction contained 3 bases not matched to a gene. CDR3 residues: CASSQERTGVSYEQYF. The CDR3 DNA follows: TGTGCCAGCAGCCAAGAAAGGACAGGGGTCTCCTACGAGCAGTACTTC.

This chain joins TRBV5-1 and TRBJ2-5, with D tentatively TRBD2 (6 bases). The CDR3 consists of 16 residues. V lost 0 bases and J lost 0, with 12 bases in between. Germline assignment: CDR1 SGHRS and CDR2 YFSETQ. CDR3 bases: TGCGCCAGCAGCTTGGCCCTAGCGCCGTACCAAGAGACCCAGTACTTC. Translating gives CASSLALAPYQETQYF.

This CDR3 is CASRMGQGVGELFF. The CDR3 DNA sequence: TGTGCCAGCAGAATGGGTCAGGGGGTCGGGGAGCTGTTTTTT. The chain employs TRBV2 and TRBJ2-2, with TRBD1 matching over 7 bases. CDR1 SNHLY and CDR2 FYNNEI come from the germline V gene. Trimming at V came to 6 bases and at J to 7 bases, leaving 8 bases not matched to a gene. This CDR3 has 14 amino acids.

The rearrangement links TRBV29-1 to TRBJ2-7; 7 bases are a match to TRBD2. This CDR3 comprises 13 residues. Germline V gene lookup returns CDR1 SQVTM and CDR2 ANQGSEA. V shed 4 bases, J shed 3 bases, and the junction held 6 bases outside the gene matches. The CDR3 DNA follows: TGCAGCGTTGCGATGGGACTACGCTACGAGCAGTACTTC. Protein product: CSVAMGLRYEQYF.

CDR3 amino acids: CASSAGQGSGNTIYF. The CDR3 DNA is TGTGCCAGCAGCGCAGGACAGGGGTCAGGAAACACCATATATTTT. V usage is TRBV13 and J usage is TRBJ1-3, with 9 bases matching TRBD1. Germline trimming cut 5 bases from V and 4 bases from J; bases unmatched to any gene: 6. Germline V CDR1 and CDR2: PRHDT, FYEKMQ (reference sequence). The CDR3 contains 15 residues.